Given below is one T cell receptor (beta chain) in context. The sample belongs to a study of early T cells in non-severe SARS-CoV-2 infection. A single record per CDR3 protein comes from TCRdb applying MiXCR to the 5' RACE reads. The sample records fewer than 75,000 distinct CDR3 sequences, roughly 21% being singletons. Per the germline V gene, CDR1 is SGHRS and CDR2 is YFSETQ. The CDR3 loop spans 16 amino acids. V lost 0 bases and J lost 2, with 14 bases in between. The sample was whole blood, taken at baseline. The TCR originated in an adult who was a healthcare worker with PCR-confirmed SARS-CoV-2 infection or an uninfected control (not recorded which). J is TRBJ2-5 and V is TRBV5-1; possible D gene TRBD2, 6 bases. DNA for the CDR3: TGCGCCAGCAGCTTGGTTGTTACAGGAGGGCAAGAGACCCAGTACTTC. Protein sequence: CASSLVVTGGQETQYF.